The rows below give T cell receptor beta chains drawn from one sample of a study of naive and memory T cell subsets. In TCRdb, the 5' RACE reads were re-called with MiXCR into one record per CDR3 protein. The data show 57,000 or so distinct CDR3 sequences, around 7.7% seen once. The receptor source for this set is a male donor in good health. The CDR3 runs from the conserved cysteine through the conserved F or W. D genes are given only for firm matches. A clone size is listed for some rows: how often the clone was seen (once, few, many), or a class if it is expanded.

d_gene,j_gene,abundance,v_gene,CDR3nt,CDR3aa
NA,TRBJ2-2,many,TRBV7-2,TGTGCCAGCAGCTCGGGGGCTACCGGGGAGCTGTTTTTT,CASSSGATGELFF
TRBD2,TRBJ2-3,few,TRBV30,TGTGCCTGGAGTGCCGGGACTAGCGACACAGATACGCAGTATTTT,CAWSAGTSDTDTQYF
TRBD1,TRBJ2-5,many,TRBV29-1,TGCAGCAGCTACAGGGGTCCCCCAGAGACCCAGTACTTC,CSSYRGPPETQYF
NA,TRBJ2-3,few,TRBV29-1,TGCAGCGTCCAGAGGAGGGGCACAGATACGCAGTATTTT,CSVQRRGTDTQYF
NA,TRBJ1-1,NA,TRBV12-3/TRBV12-4,TGTGCCAGCACCCGGGTGAACACTGAAGCTTTCTTT,CASTRVNTEAFF
NA,TRBJ1-6,NA,TRBV20-1,TGCAGTGCTAGGGAGGAGGAGGGGGTCGGTAATTCACCCCTCCACTTT,CSAREEEGVGNSPLHF
NA,TRBJ2-7,few,TRBV29-1,TGCAGCGTTTTATCGGGGGCCGGCTACGAGCAGTACTTC,CSVLSGAGYEQYF
NA,TRBJ1-5,NA,TRBV4-2,TGTGCCAGCAGCCAAGAAGGGACGGGCTATAGCAATCAGCCCCAGCATTTT,CASSQEGTGYSNQPQHF
NA,TRBJ1-3,NA,TRBV7-9,TGTGCCAGCAGCTTCGCAGGCTCTGGAAACACCATATATTTT,CASSFAGSGNTIYF
NA,TRBJ2-6,NA,TRBV29-1,TGCAGCGTTGGTTTTCTAGGCTCTGGGGCCAACGTCCTGACTTTC,CSVGFLGSGANVLTF
NA,TRBJ2-3,many,TRBV5-1,TGCGCCAGCAGCTTGGTGGCAGCCACAGATACGCAGTATTTT,CASSLVAATDTQYF
NA,TRBJ1-5,NA,TRBV19,TGTGCCAGTAGTATAGAACCACAGGGCTACAACCCGAATCAGCCCCAGCATTTT,CASSIEPQGYNPNQPQHF
NA,TRBJ1-5,many,TRBV29-1,TGCAGCGTTGGAGGTTTGGGTCAGCCCCAGCATTTT,CSVGGLGQPQHF
TRBD2,TRBJ2-7,NA,TRBV5-4,TGTGCCAGCAGCCCGGGACTAGCGGGAGCCGCCGTCGAGCAGTACTTC,CASSPGLAGAAVEQYF
NA,TRBJ2-3,NA,TRBV18,TGTGCCAGCTCACCCTTGGGCGGCACAGATACGCAGTATTTT,CASSPLGGTDTQYF
NA,TRBJ2-1,few,TRBV20-1,TGCAGTGCTCTAAACCGGGACTCCTACTACAATGAGCAGTTCTTC,CSALNRDSYYNEQFF
NA,TRBJ2-5,few,TRBV11-2,TGTGCCAGCAGTTTTGACAGATTTCAAGAGACCCAGTACTTC,CASSFDRFQETQYF
NA,TRBJ1-2,few,TRBV3-1,TGTGCCAGCAGCCCCCAGGCACAGACTAACTATGGCTACACCTTC,CASSPQAQTNYGYTF
NA,TRBJ1-1,NA,TRBV19,TGTGCCAGTAGTGTTACAGGGAACACTGAAGCTTTCTTT,CASSVTGNTEAFF
TRBD2,TRBJ2-5,many,TRBV2,TGTGCCAGCAGCCCACTCCTAGCGACAGCGGGGGAGACCCAGTACTTC,CASSPLLATAGETQYF
NA,TRBJ2-1,few,TRBV21-1,TGTGCCAGCAGCAAAGGCCCCTCAGCCTACAATGAGCAGTTCTTC,CASSKGPSAYNEQFF
TRBD1,TRBJ2-5,NA,TRBV7-2,TGTGCCAGCAGCAATCCAGGGGGCCAAGAGACCCAGTACTTC,CASSNPGGQETQYF
NA,TRBJ2-1,many,TRBV4-1,TGCGCCAGCAGCCAAGATCAGGGGGGGCTAGCCGGCAATGAGCAGTTCTTC,CASSQDQGGLAGNEQFF
NA,TRBJ1-2,NA,TRBV29-1,TGCAGCGTTGAAGATCGTTTAGGAGAGGCTGGCTACACCTTC,CSVEDRLGEAGYTF
NA,TRBJ2-3,NA,TRBV14,TGTGCCAGCAGCCCTAGCAGGGATACGCAGTATTTT,CASSPSRDTQYF
NA,TRBJ2-3,many,TRBV18,TGTGCCAGCTCACCACGGATCGGCGGGAGCACAGATACGCAGTATTTT,CASSPRIGGSTDTQYF
TRBD1,TRBJ2-5,few,TRBV14,TGTGCCAGCAGCCGGCGACGGGACAGGGGCAAGGAGACCCAGTACTTC,CASSRRRDRGKETQYF
TRBD2,TRBJ2-3,NA,TRBV12-3/TRBV12-4,TGTGCCAGCAGTCCGGGACCTATAGCGGGGGGGCTTGTAGATACGCAGTATTTT,CASSPGPIAGGLVDTQYF
TRBD2,TRBJ2-7,NA,TRBV6-6,TGTGCCAGCAGCCTCAAGCGGGGGGAGCAGTACTTC,CASSLKRGEQYF
NA,TRBJ2-1,few,TRBV3-1,TGTGCCAGCAGCCAAGTGGCAGGGGTGGGTGAGCAGTTCTTC,CASSQVAGVGEQFF
NA,TRBJ1-2,many,TRBV29-1,TGCAGCGTTGAAGACCGGACGGGGTTTTCAGGTGGCTACACCTTC,CSVEDRTGFSGGYTF
TRBD2,TRBJ2-7,few,TRBV9,TGTGCCAGCAGCGCGAATCCGGGACTAGCGGGTGTCTACGAGCAGTACTTC,CASSANPGLAGVYEQYF
TRBD1,TRBJ1-1,few,TRBV12-5,TGTGCTAGTGGTTGGGGACAGGGGGTGAACACTGAAGCTTTCTTT,CASGWGQGVNTEAFF
NA,TRBJ2-2,few,TRBV4-1,TGCGCCAGCAGCCAGGAAGACCACGGGGAGCTGTTTTTT,CASSQEDHGELFF
NA,TRBJ2-1,few,TRBV19,TGTGCCAGTAGTATGGTAACGGGTTACAATGAGCAGTTCTTC,CASSMVTGYNEQFF
NA,TRBJ1-1,many,TRBV11-2,TGTGCCAGCAGCTTAGATTTGGTGAACACTGAAGCTTTCTTT,CASSLDLVNTEAFF
TRBD2,TRBJ2-1,many,TRBV19,TGTGCCAGTAGTCTTAGTAGCGGGAGAGTAAGGGGAGATGAGCAGTTCTTC,CASSLSSGRVRGDEQFF
NA,TRBJ2-7,few,TRBV6-2/TRBV6-3,TGTGCCAGCAGTTACTCCCGGCTAGCTCCGTCTCGCGAGCAGTACTTC,CASSYSRLAPSREQYF
TRBD1,TRBJ2-1,NA,TRBV7-9,TGTGCCAGCAGCTTTCCGGGACAGCTTAACAATGAGCAGTTCTTC,CASSFPGQLNNEQFF
TRBD1,TRBJ2-5,few,TRBV20-1,TGCAGTGCTAGAAGGGACAGATCGGTCGAAGGGACCCAGTACTTC,CSARRDRSVEGTQYF
NA,TRBJ2-1,NA,TRBV6-1,TGTGCCAGCAGTGAAGGGGGCATGGGCTACAATGAGCAGTTCTTC,CASSEGGMGYNEQFF
NA,TRBJ2-1,NA,TRBV6-5,TGTGCCAGCAGTTACTTAGGACGATGGGGCGATGAGCAGTTCTTC,CASSYLGRWGDEQFF
NA,TRBJ2-3,NA,TRBV19,TGTGCCAGTAGTCTAGCACGGCGAACAGATACGCAGTATTTT,CASSLARRTDTQYF
NA,TRBJ2-3,NA,TRBV7-2,TGTGCCAGCAGCTTAATCTTCACAGATACGCAGTATTTT,CASSLIFTDTQYF
NA,TRBJ2-1,NA,TRBV7-9,TGTGCCAGCAGCTCTAGGGACCTGGGAGCGGATGAGCAGTTCTTC,CASSSRDLGADEQFF
NA,TRBJ1-1,many,TRBV12-3/TRBV12-4,TGTGCCAGCAGTTTAGCGCAGGGGAACACTGAAGCTTTCTTT,CASSLAQGNTEAFF
TRBD2,TRBJ2-7,few,TRBV4-1,TGCGCCAGCAGCCAAGCGTTTGTTAGCGGGAGGTTCTACGAGCAGTACTTC,CASSQAFVSGRFYEQYF
NA,TRBJ2-3,many,TRBV7-9,TGTGCCAGCAGCCTGATAGCGACTAGCACAGATACGCAGTATTTT,CASSLIATSTDTQYF
NA,TRBJ1-2,many,TRBV20-1,TGCAGTGCTAAAAGAGGAGGCAATGGCCTTGGCTACACCTTC,CSAKRGGNGLGYTF
NA,TRBJ2-3,NA,TRBV5-4,TGTGCCAGCAGAGCGGACCGCACAGATACGCAGTATTTT,CASRADRTDTQYF
TRBD1,TRBJ1-2,many,TRBV12-3/TRBV12-4,TGTGCCAGCAGTGGGGGGACAGGGGAAGACTATGGCTACACCTTC,CASSGGTGEDYGYTF